The source of this TCR beta chain is a study of shared clonotypes between healthy human individuals. V shed 3 bases and J shed 3 bases, with 8 bases lying between them. Germline CDR1 is SSHAT and CDR2 is FNYEAQ (reference sequence). CDR3 size: 13 residues. Method: immunoSEQ multiplex PCR; TCRdb's copy keeps in-frame clones and lacks some. The sample carries over a million clones, around 76% recorded once. The receptor comes from a man between 18 and 29 years old in good health. Sequencing was done on a sample of memory CD4+ T cells sorted from blood. Subset in this sample: CD45RA-negative fraction. The chain is built from TRBV7-7 and TRBJ1-2, with a possible D match to TRBD1 (5 bases). For the CDR3, the DNA is TGTGCCAGCAGCTTGTCCAGGGACTATGGCTACACCTTC. The encoded protein is CASSLSRDYGYTF. The full variable domain, its missing parts supplied by reference TRBV7-7 and TRBJ1-2, is GAGVSQSPRYKVTKRGQDVTLRCDPISSHATLYWYQQALGQGPEFLTYFNYEAQPDKSGLPSDRFSAERPEGSISTLTIQRTEQRDSAMYRCASSLSRDYGYTFGSGTRLTVV.